The entry below describes one TCR beta chain. The antigen remains undetermined. Before sequencing, viral peptide pools were used by the ViraFEST assay to expand antigen-specific CD4+ T cells. Cells that had been cultured for 9 to 10 days were the source of isolated CD4+ T cells. Convalescent patients had PCR-confirmed SARS-CoV-2 infection between March and December 2020. This record belongs to a study of vaccination effects on CD4 cells after COVID-19. Assay used: immunoSEQ multiplex PCR; TCRdb lists only in-frame clones, some missing. The data contain around 30,000 clones, about three quarters of them singletons. V gave up 2 bases and J gave up 10 bases; unmatched junction bases: 9. Per the germline V gene, CDR1 is MNHEY and CDR2 is SVGAGI. This CDR3 comprises 15 residues.

V and J are TRBV6-5 and TRBJ2-3; TRBD2 matches 10 bases. The receptor's source is a human donor who had a prior SARS-CoV-2 infection. Source: CD4+ T cells from PBMCs cultured with SARS-CoV-2 spike peptides, taken before COVID-19 vaccination. The CDR3 sequence is CASSYEKQTSGAQYF. CDR3 sequence (DNA): TGTGCCAGCAGTTACGAGAAACAAACTAGCGGGGCGCAGTATTTT.